Listed here are 17 T cell receptor beta chains from one sample, sequenced in a study of patients and donors after allogeneic stem cell transplantation. From the RT-PCR reads, TCRdb called clonotypes with MiXCR, one entry per CDR3 protein. This sample carries about 400,000 distinct CDR3 sequences, about a sixth of them seen once, and the ten largest clones take less than 9.5%. The sequencing input was blood, either unsorted or a sorted T cell fraction (not recorded which). The receptors shown here come from a human donor who was either an allogeneic HSCT recipient or a stem cell or donor lymphocyte infusion donor (not recorded which). It is not recorded whose cells these are; they may come from a transplant donor.

This clonotype was observed a few times. The chain joins TRBV30 to TRBJ2-3, with D tentatively TRBD2 (6 bases). Trimming took off 4 bases at V and 2 bases at J, with 13 bases between the two ends. CDR1 and CDR2 from the germline V gene are GTSNPN and SVGIG (reference sequence). This CDR3 has 14 residues. The CDR3 protein is CAWTRGSTTDTQYF. CDR3 coding DNA: TGTGCCTGGACCCGGGGGTCAACCACAGATACGCAGTATTTT.

The chain carries TRBV5-4 and TRBJ2-5, with D maybe TRBD2 (5 bases). The germline V and J ends were trimmed by 4 bases and 3 bases, with 10 bases remaining between them. The CDR3 totals 13 residues. CDR1 is SGHNT and CDR2 is YYREEE in the germline V gene (reference sequence). Here the CDR3 DNA reads TGTGCCAGCAGCCCACCGCGGGAAGAGACCCAGTACTTC. Protein product: CASSPPREETQYF.

Only a few counts were recorded for this clonotype. The V gene is TRBV11-3, the J gene TRBJ2-1, with D perhaps TRBD1 (5 bases). V was pared by 0 bases and J by 6 bases, with 9 bases between. This CDR3 spans 14 amino acids. CDR1 and CDR2 from the germline V gene are SGHNT and YENEEA. The CDR3 DNA sequence: TGTGCCAGCAGCTTAGATCGAAGGGGCAATGAGCAGTTCTTC. Protein sequence: CASSLDRRGNEQFF.

The chain uses TRBV6-5 and TRBJ1-1; 9 nucleotides line up with TRBD1. Germline CDR1 is MNHEY and CDR2 is SVGAGI. CDR3 length: 16 residues. V trimming: 4 bases; J trimming: 4 bases; junction bases outside the gene matches: 10. Written as DNA, the CDR3 is TGTGCCAGCAGTTCCCCAGGACAGGGGATTGGCACTGAAGCTTTCTTT. Translated: CASSSPGQGIGTEAFF.

This clonotype was observed a handful of times. The rearrangement joins TRBV4-2 to TRBJ2-1; D perhaps matches TRBD2 (6 bases). Germline CDR1 LGHNA, CDR2 YNFKEQ. CDR3 size: 17 residues. Deletions cut 3 bases from V and 0 bases from J, with 15 bases between. The CDR3 here is CASSHPERVSSYNEQFF. The DNA for the CDR3 is TGTGCCAGCAGCCACCCCGAGCGGGTTAGCTCCTACAATGAGCAGTTCTTC.

This clonotype was seen only a few times. The chain couples TRBV2 to TRBJ2-1, with D perhaps matching TRBD1 (6 bases). Germline CDR1 SNHLY, CDR2 FYNNEI. V was cut by 4 bases and J by 2 bases, with 18 bases left in between. CDR3 length: 17 residues. In nucleotides, the CDR3 is TGTGCCAGCAGTGGACCCCTCCCCGGGACACCCTACAATGAGCAGTTCTTC. Translated, it gives CASSGPLPGTPYNEQFF.

This clonotype came up a few times. The chain recombines TRBV11-2 with TRBJ2-1; D may be TRBD2 (6 bases). The germline V gene encodes CDR1 SGHAT and CDR2 FQNNGV. V was trimmed by 4 bases and J by 5 bases, leaving 15 bases between them. The CDR3 sequence is 15 residues long. The CDR3 is CASSSPTGSHNEQFF. CDR3 sequence (DNA): TGTGCCAGCAGCTCGCCGACCGGGAGCCACAATGAGCAGTTCTTC.

This clonotype was counted at least ten times. The V gene is TRBV5-6, the J gene TRBJ1-6, with 9 nucleotides matching TRBD1. CDR1 and CDR2 (germline): SGHDT, YYEEEE. This CDR3 has 16 amino acids. The trim removed 1 base at V and 8 bases at J, leaving 7 bases unmatched. This CDR3 reads CASSLIQGARDSPLHF. CDR3 nucleotides: TGTGCCAGCAGCTTGATACAGGGGGCACGAGATTCACCCCTCCACTTT. The full variable domain, rest sourced from reference TRBV5-6 and TRBJ1-6, is DAGVTQSPTHLIKTRGQQVTLRCSPKSGHDTVSWYQQALGQGPQFIFQYYEEEERQRGNFPDRFSGHQFPNYSSELNVNALLLGDSALYLCASSLIQGARDSPLHFGNGTRLTVT.

The sample holds a few counts of this clonotype. The chain has TRBV6-5 and TRBJ2-7, with D maybe TRBD2 (5 bases). Germline-derived CDR1 and CDR2 are MNHEY and SVGAGI. The CDR3 spans 15 residues. Trimming cost V 0 bases and J 7 bases, with 16 bases left between them. CDR3 sequence: CASSYSGLESWEQYF. The CDR3 DNA follows: TGTGCCAGCAGTTACTCCGGACTGGAGTCGTGGGAGCAGTACTTC.

The V and J genes are TRBV7-6 and TRBJ1-6; TRBD1 matches at 8 bases. CDR3 length equals 17 residues. Losses at the gene ends were 0 bases for V and 11 bases for J; bases not matched to a gene: 12. The germline V gene has CDR1 SGHVS and CDR2 FNYEAQ. The CDR3 is CASSLARQGIGGAPLHF. The CDR3 DNA follows: TGTGCCAGCAGCTTAGCTAGACAGGGGATAGGTGGTGCACCCCTCCACTTT.

This clonotype was counted a few times. V is TRBV18 and J is TRBJ1-6, with no clear D. V lost 1 base, J lost 7 bases, and 8 bases lay in between. Germline assignment: CDR1 KGHSH and CDR2 LQKENI. CDR3 length equals 14 residues. Written as DNA, the CDR3 is TGTGCCAGCTCACCACGCGCTCCGAATTCACCCCTCCACTTT. Translated, it gives CASSPRAPNSPLHF.

This clonotype was seen only a few times. The rearrangement joins TRBV28 to TRBJ1-6, with D perhaps TRBD1 (5 bases). Germline V gene sequence: CDR1 MDHEN, CDR2 SYDVKM. Trimming stripped 2 bases from V and 5 bases from J, with 10 bases between. The CDR3 length is 15 residues. The CDR3 bases are TGTGCCAGCAGTTTACCGGGGGGACATAATTCACCCCTCCACTTT. It codes for CASSLPGGHNSPLHF.

This clonotype was seen a handful of times. This chain uses TRBV4-3 with TRBJ1-1; 10 nucleotides align to TRBD1. This CDR3 contains 17 residues. J gave up 4 bases and V 0 bases, and 8 bases lay outside the gene matches. CDR1 is LGHNA, CDR2 YSLEER, per germline. CDR3 in DNA: TGCGCCAGCAGCCAAGATCCAATAAGGACAGGGGGCACTGAAGCTTTCTTT. Amino acids: CASSQDPIRTGGTEAFF.

The chain combines TRBV11-3 with TRBJ1-1, with D unclear. The CDR3 is 14 amino acids. Germline lookup yields CDR1 SGHNT and CDR2 YENEEA. The germline V and J ends were trimmed by 3 bases and 1 base, with 9 bases remaining between them. As DNA, the CDR3 is TGTGCCAGCAGCTTCCGGACGAAGAACACTGAAGCTTTCTTT. It codes for CASSFRTKNTEAFF.

With respect to this clonotype: At one end the junction does not follow the germline gene, possibly because of a read error. V and J are TRBV6-5 and TRBJ1-1; 8 bases are shared with TRBD1. Germline V gives CDR1 MNHEY, CDR2 SVGAGI. The CDR3 extends over 14 amino acids. CDR3 sequence (DNA): TGTACCAGCAGTTACTCACAGGGGGGGACTGAAGCTTTCTTT. Translation gives CTSSYSQGGTEAFF.

The chain uses TRBV6-4 and TRBJ1-6, with a tentative D call TRBD1 (6 bases). The CDR3 covers 14 residues. CDR1 is MRHNA and CDR2 is SNTAGT in the germline V gene. Trimming removed 5 bases at V and 5 bases at J, with 10 bases between. The chain's CDR3 is CASSPGTNNSPLHF. CDR3 coding DNA: TGTGCCAGCAGTCCCGGGACAAATAATTCACCCCTCCACTTT.

This clonotype was detected many times. The rearrangement joins TRBV21-1 to TRBJ2-3; TRBD2 reflects the table's D call only, with no check against the DNA. TRBV21-1 corresponds to a pseudogene. The CDR3 is 17 residues long. The CDR3 loop is CASSRILAGALTDTQYF. The CDR3 DNA sequence: TGTGCCAGCAGCAGAATCCTAGCGGGGGCCCTCACAGATACGCAGTATTTT.